This TCR beta chain was found in a study of human T cells and chemical hapten exposure. Study-wide findings and caveats: TCRs at a frequency above 1 in 1000 stayed unchanged with DPC sensitization.

With regard to this clonotype: No antigen is known for it.

This CDR3 has 13 amino acids. Germline CDR1 MNHEY, CDR2 SVGEGT. V was trimmed by 8 bases and J by 2 bases, leaving 11 bases between them. The time point: pre-sensitization, week 0. Documented treatment: therapeutic diphenylcyclopropenone sensitization with weekly scalp DPC. MiXCR was run by TCRdb on the RACE reads, yielding one entry per CDR3 protein. The sample holds more than 300,000 distinct CDR3 sequences, around 5% seen once. The source of this sequence is a woman aged 18-29 years with alopecia areata. Some clones in this sample may be carry-over from other donors' samples. The chain couples TRBV6-2 or TRBV6-3 to TRBJ2-3, with D perhaps assigned TRBD1 or TRBD2 (6 bases each). The starting material was whole blood, obtained in connection with sensitization to the hapten diphenylcyclopropenone (DPC). CDR3 sequence reads: CASLRGDTDTQYF. Written as DNA, the CDR3 is TGTGCCAGCCTAAGGGGGGACACAGATACGCAGTATTTT.